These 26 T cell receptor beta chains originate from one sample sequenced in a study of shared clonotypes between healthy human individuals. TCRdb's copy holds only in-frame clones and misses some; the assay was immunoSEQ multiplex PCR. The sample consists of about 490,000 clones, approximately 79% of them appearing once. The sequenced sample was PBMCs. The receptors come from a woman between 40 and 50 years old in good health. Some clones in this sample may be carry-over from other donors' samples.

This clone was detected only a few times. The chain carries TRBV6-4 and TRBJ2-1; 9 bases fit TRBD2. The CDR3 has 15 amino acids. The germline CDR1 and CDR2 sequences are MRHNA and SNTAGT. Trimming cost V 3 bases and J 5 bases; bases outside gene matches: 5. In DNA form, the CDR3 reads TGTGCCAGCAGTGAAGAGGCGGGAGGGCACAATGAGCAGTTCTTC. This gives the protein CASSEEAGGHNEQFF.

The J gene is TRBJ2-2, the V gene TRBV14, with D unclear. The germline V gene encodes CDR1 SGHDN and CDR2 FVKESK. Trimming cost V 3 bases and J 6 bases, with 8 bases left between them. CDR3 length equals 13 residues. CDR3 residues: CASSHASAGELFF. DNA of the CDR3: TGTGCCAGCAGCCATGCGAGCGCCGGGGAGCTGTTTTTT.

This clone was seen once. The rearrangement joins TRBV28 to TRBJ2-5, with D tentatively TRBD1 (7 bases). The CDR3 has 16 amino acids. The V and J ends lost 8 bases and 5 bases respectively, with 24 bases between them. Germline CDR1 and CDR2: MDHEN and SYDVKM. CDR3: CASAPEGAGLGETQYF. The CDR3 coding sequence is TGTGCCAGCGCGCCCGAGGGGGCGGGATTGGGTGAGACCCAGTACTTC.

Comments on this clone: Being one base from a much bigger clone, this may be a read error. The CDR3 region is CASSDSRDTGELSF. The DNA of the CDR3 is TGTGCCAGCAGTGACTCGAGAGACACCGGGGAGCTGTCTTTT. This chain joins TRBV6-4 and TRBJ2-2, with D possibly TRBD2 on 5 matching bases. The CDR3 extends over 14 amino acids. CDR1 is MRHNA and CDR2 is SNTAGT in the germline V gene.

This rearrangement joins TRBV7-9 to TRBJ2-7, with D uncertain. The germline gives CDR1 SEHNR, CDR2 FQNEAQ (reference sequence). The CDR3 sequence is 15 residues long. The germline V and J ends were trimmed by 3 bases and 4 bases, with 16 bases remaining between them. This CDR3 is CASSLGSGIGYEQYF. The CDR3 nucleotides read TGTGCCAGCAGCTTGGGTAGTGGGATAGGGTACGAGCAGTACTTC.

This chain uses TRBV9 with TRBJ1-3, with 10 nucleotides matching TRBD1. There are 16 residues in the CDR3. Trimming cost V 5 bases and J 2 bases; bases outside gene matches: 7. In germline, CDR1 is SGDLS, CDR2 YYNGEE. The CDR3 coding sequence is TGTGCCAGCAGTCGACAGGGGGCGCGAACTGGAAACACCATATATTTT. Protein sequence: CASSRQGARTGNTIYF.

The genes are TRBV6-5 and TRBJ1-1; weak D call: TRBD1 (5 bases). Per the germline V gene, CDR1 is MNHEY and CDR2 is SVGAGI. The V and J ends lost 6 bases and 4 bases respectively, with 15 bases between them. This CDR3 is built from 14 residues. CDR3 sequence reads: CASRIQAWGTEAFF. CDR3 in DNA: TGTGCCAGCAGAATACAGGCTTGGGGCACTGAAGCTTTCTTT.

The CDR3, as DNA: TGTGCCAGCAGCCCGAGATGGACAGCTAATGAAAAACTGTTTTTT. Translating it yields CASSPRWTANEKLFF. The chain recombines TRBV7-6 with TRBJ1-4, with a possible D match to TRBD1 (6 bases). The CDR3 contains 15 residues. Germline CDR1 SGHVS, CDR2 FNYEAQ. Trimming took off 5 bases at V and 3 bases at J, with 13 bases between the two ends.

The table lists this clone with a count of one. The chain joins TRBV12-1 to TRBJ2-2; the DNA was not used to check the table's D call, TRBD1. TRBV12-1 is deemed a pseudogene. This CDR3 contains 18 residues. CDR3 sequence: CASSFNFPGQGYTGELFF. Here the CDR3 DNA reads TGTGCCAGCAGCTTTAACTTCCCGGGACAGGGGTACACCGGGGAGCTGTTTTTT.

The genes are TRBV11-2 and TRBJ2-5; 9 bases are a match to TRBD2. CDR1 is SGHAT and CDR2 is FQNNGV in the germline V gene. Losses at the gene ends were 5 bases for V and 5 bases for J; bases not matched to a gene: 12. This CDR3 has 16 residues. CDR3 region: CASSLGGLAGTETQYF. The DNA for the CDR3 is TGTGCCAGCAGCCTAGGGGGCCTAGCGGGAACGGAGACCCAGTACTTC.

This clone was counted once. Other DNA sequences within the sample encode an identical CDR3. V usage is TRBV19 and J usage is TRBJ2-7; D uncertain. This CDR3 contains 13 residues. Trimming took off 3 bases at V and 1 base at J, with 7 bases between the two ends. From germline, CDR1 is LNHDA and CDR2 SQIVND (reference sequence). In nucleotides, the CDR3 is TGTGCCAGTAGTATGGACCGATCCTACGAGCAGTACTTC. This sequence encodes CASSMDRSYEQYF.

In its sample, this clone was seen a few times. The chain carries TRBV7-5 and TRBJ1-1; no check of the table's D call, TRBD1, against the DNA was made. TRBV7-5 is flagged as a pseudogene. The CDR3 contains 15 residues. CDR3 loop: CARSEQGCMSTEAFF. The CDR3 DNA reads TGTGCCAGAAGCGAGCAGGGGTGCATGAGCACTGAAGCTTTCTTT.

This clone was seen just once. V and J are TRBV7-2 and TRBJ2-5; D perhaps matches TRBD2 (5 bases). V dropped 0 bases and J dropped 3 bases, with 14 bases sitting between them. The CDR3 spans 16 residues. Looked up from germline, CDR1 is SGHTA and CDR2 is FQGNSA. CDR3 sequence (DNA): TGTGCCAGCAGCTTAGCCCCGTGGAGGAGTGAAGAGACCCAGTACTTC. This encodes CASSLAPWRSEETQYF.

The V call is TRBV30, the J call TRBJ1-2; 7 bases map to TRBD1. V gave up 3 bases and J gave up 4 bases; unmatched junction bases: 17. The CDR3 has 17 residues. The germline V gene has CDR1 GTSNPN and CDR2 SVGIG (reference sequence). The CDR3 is CAWSPRYRGAVTYGYTF. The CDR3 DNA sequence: TGTGCCTGGAGCCCTCGTTACAGGGGCGCGGTTACCTATGGCTACACCTTC.

CDR3 sequence (DNA): TGTGCCAGCAGCCCATTCAGCGTCTTGTCCTACGAGCAGTACTTC. Amino acid sequence: CASSPFSVLSYEQYF. The chain links TRBV5-6 to TRBJ2-7, with no clear D. The CDR3 runs to 15 residues. Germline V gene data show CDR1 as SGHDT and CDR2 as YYEEEE. V was trimmed by 4 bases and J by 1 base, leaving 15 bases between them.

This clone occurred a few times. This CDR3 is CASSFGGLYEQYF. Here the CDR3 DNA reads TGTGCCAGCAGCTTTGGGGGACTCTACGAGCAGTACTTC. This chain connects TRBV5-4 to TRBJ2-7; D is possibly TRBD2 (6 bases). CDR3 length: 13 residues. V dropped 2 bases and J dropped 3 bases, with 9 bases sitting between them. CDR1 and CDR2 from the germline V gene are SGHNT and YYREEE (reference sequence).

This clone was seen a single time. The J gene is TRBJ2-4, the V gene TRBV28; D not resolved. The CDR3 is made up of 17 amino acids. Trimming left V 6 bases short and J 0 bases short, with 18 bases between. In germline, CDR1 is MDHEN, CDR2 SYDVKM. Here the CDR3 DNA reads TGTGCCAGCAGCTTCGCCGGTACGATCTTAGCCAAAAACATTCAGTACTTC. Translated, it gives CASSFAGTILAKNIQYF.

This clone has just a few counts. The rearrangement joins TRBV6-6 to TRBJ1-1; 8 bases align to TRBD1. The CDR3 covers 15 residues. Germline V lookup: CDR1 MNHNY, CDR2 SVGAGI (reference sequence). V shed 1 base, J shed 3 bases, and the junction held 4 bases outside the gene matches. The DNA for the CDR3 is TGTGCCAGCAGTTACTTGACAGGGGAAGACACTGAAGCTTTCTTT. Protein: CASSYLTGEDTEAFF.

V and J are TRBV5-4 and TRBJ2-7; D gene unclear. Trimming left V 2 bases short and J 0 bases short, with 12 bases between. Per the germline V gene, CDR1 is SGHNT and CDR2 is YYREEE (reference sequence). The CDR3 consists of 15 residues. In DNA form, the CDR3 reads TGTGCCAGCAGCTTCGGGCAGGCGAGCTCCTACGAGCAGTACTTC. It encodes CASSFGQASSYEQYF.

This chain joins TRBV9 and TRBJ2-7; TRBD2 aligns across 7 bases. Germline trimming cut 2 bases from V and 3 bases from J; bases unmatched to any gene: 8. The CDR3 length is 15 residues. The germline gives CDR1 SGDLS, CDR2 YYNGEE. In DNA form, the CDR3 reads TGTGCCAGCAGCGTTAGGGCGGGAGACCACTACGAGCAGTACTTC. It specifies CASSVRAGDHYEQYF.

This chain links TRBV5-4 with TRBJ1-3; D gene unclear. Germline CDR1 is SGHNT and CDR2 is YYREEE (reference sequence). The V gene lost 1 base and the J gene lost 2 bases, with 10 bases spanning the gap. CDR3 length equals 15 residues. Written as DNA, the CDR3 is TGTGCCAGCAGCTTGTCCCCGGGGACTGGAAACACCATATATTTT. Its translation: CASSLSPGTGNTIYF.

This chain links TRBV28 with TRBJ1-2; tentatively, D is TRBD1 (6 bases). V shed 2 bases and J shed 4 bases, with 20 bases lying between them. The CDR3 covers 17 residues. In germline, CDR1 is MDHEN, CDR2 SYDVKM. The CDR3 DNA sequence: TGTGCCAGCAGTTTAGATGGGGGCCGATACGTTCTCTATGGCTACACCTTC. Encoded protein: CASSLDGGRYVLYGYTF.

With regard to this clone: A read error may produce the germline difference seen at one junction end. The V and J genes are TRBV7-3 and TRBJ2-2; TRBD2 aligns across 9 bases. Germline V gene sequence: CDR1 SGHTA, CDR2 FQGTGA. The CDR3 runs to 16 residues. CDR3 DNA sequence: TGTGCCAGCAGCGAAATCGCTAGCGGGAACAGCGGGGAGCTGTTTTTT. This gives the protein CASSEIASGNSGELFF.

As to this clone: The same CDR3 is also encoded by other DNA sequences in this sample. The chain's CDR3 is CSATNNEQFF. As DNA, the CDR3 is TGCAGTGCTACGAATAATGAGCAGTTCTTC. The chain links TRBV20-1 to TRBJ2-1; D call uncertain. The germline V gene has CDR1 DFQATT and CDR2 SNEGSKA (reference sequence). The CDR3 spans 10 residues. V was pared by 4 bases and J by 7 bases, with 5 bases between.

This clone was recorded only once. This CDR3 is CASSLGRSYNEQFF. CDR3 in DNA: TGTGCCAGCAGCTTAGGGAGGTCCTACAATGAGCAGTTCTTC. V is TRBV5-4 and J is TRBJ2-1, with D maybe TRBD2 (6 bases). Germline V gene data show CDR1 as SGHNT and CDR2 as YYREEE (reference sequence). Trimming pared 2 bases from V and 1 base from J, leaving 7 bases between. The CDR3 extends over 14 amino acids.

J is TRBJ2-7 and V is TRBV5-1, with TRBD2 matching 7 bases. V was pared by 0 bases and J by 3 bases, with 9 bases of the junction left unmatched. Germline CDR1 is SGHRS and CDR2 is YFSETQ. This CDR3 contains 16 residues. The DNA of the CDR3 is TGCGCCAGCAGCTTGGGCTCCCCTTCTAGCGGCTACGAGCAGTACTTC. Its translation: CASSLGSPSSGYEQYF.